Each of the 26 T cell receptor beta chains below was sequenced from the same sample in a study of early T cells in non-severe SARS-CoV-2 infection. MiXCR was run by TCRdb on the 5' RACE reads, yielding one entry per CDR3 protein. The table lists approximately 81,000 distinct CDR3 sequences, approximately 13% of them singletons. Material: whole blood. These receptors all stem from an adult who was a healthcare worker with PCR-confirmed SARS-CoV-2 infection or an uninfected control (not recorded which).

The CDR3, as DNA: TGCGCCAGCAGCCAAGATCCACGACTAGCGGGAGGCGGTGAGCAGTTCTTC. Amino acid sequence: CASSQDPRLAGGGEQFF. This rearrangement joins TRBV4-1 to TRBJ2-1, with 13 bases that match TRBD2. The V gene end was trimmed by 0 bases and the J gene end by 9 bases; junction bases not matched to a gene: 8. There are 17 residues in the CDR3. Germline-derived CDR1 and CDR2 are MGHRA and YSYEKL.

J is TRBJ2-2 and V is TRBV14; 10 nucleotides match TRBD2. There are 17 residues in the CDR3. Trimming cost V 2 bases and J 1 base; bases outside gene matches: 4. Germline V lookup: CDR1 SGHDN, CDR2 FVKESK. CDR3 DNA: TGTGCCAGCAGCCAATTTAGCGGGAGGAGGAACACCGGGGAGCTGTTTTTT. Amino acids: CASSQFSGRRNTGELFF.

V usage is TRBV30 and J usage is TRBJ1-2; TRBD1 matches at 7 bases. CDR3 length: 13 residues. Losses at the gene ends were 3 bases for V and 0 bases for J; bases not matched to a gene: 1. Germline V gene sequence: CDR1 GTSNPN, CDR2 SVGIG (reference sequence). The CDR3, as DNA: TGTGCCTGGAGCGGACAGGCTAACTATGGCTACACCTTC. Its translation: CAWSGQANYGYTF.

This chain links TRBV19 with TRBJ2-1; 11 bases agree with TRBD2. Losses at the gene ends were 0 bases for V and 8 bases for J; bases not matched to a gene: 9. Germline values: CDR1 LNHDA, CDR2 SQIVND (reference sequence). This CDR3 has 17 residues. The CDR3 region is CASSIDLRTSGLDEQFF. The CDR3, as DNA: TGTGCCAGTAGTATAGATCTACGGACTAGCGGGTTGGATGAGCAGTTCTTC.

This clonotype was picked up many times. J is TRBJ1-1 and V is TRBV7-3; 8 bases agree with TRBD1. Germline CDR1 is SGHTA and CDR2 is FQGTGA. J gave up 7 bases and V 4 bases, and 5 bases lay outside the gene matches. This CDR3 has 13 amino acids. The CDR3 coding sequence is TGTGCCAGCAGCTACCAGGGGGCGGGTGAAGCTTTCTTT. Encoded protein: CASSYQGAGEAFF.

This clonotype appeared a few times. One junction end disagrees with the germline gene, perhaps due to a read error. V gene TRBV28 combines with J gene TRBJ2-4, with 9 bases that match TRBD1. Germline CDR1 is MDHEN and CDR2 is SYDVKM. This CDR3 has 11 amino acids. CDR3 amino acids: CASTSGGTGHF. In nucleotides, the CDR3 is TGTGCCAGCACATCAGGCGGGACAGGGCACTTC.

This clonotype was detected ten times or more. The chain joins TRBV2 to TRBJ2-4; possibly TRBD2 for D (5 bases). Germline V gene sequence: CDR1 SNHLY, CDR2 FYNNEI. Trimming pared 7 bases from V and 3 bases from J, leaving 13 bases between. This CDR3 region has 14 residues. CDR3 nucleotides: TGTGCCAGCATGGCCACCGAGGGCAAAAACATTCAGTACTTC. Protein product: CASMATEGKNIQYF.

The rearrangement joins TRBV6-1 to TRBJ2-7, with a weak D call TRBD2 (5 bases). CDR3 length: 13 amino acids. CDR1 and CDR2 (germline): MNHNS, SASEGT. This CDR3 is CAMGSLGRGVQYF. CDR3 nucleotides: TGTGCTATGGGCTCCTTGGGCCGGGGTGTGCAGTACTTC.

This clonotype was seen just once. CDR3 amino acids: CASSYQQGRHIQYF. In DNA, the CDR3 is TGTGCCAGCAGTTACCAACAGGGGAGGCACATTCAGTACTTC. The V and J genes are TRBV6-2 or TRBV6-3 and TRBJ2-4; a possible D gene is TRBD1 (7 bases). Germline lookup yields CDR1 MNHEY and CDR2 SVGEGT. CDR3 size: 14 residues. V shed 2 bases and J shed 8 bases, with 13 bases lying between them.

In nucleotides, the CDR3 is TGTGCCAGCAGGAAAGGGTCAGGTGTACCTAATTCACCCCTCCACTTT. Translated: CASRKGSGVPNSPLHF. The chain carries TRBV6-1 and TRBJ1-6; no reliable D call. Deletions cut 6 bases from V and 6 bases from J, with 18 bases between. This CDR3 is built from 16 residues. In germline, CDR1 is MNHNS, CDR2 SASEGT.

The rearrangement uses TRBV7-9 and TRBJ2-3; D possibly corresponds to TRBD1 (6 bases). Germline values: CDR1 SEHNR, CDR2 FQNEAQ (reference sequence). Trimming stripped 3 bases from V and 2 bases from J, with 9 bases between. CDR3 length equals 14 residues. The CDR3 DNA reads as TGTGCCAGCAGCTTGGGGGCTAACACAGATACGCAGTATTTT. This encodes CASSLGANTDTQYF.

The chain carries TRBV2 and TRBJ2-7; TRBD2 matches at 11 bases. The CDR3 spans 14 residues. J was trimmed by 0 bases and V by 6 bases; bases with no gene match: 1. The germline gives CDR1 SNHLY, CDR2 FYNNEI. CDR3 loop: CASSGLAGSYEQYF. The CDR3 DNA reads TGTGCCAGCAGCGGACTAGCGGGCTCCTACGAGCAGTACTTC.

This clonotype was recorded many times. The chain uses TRBV3-1 and TRBJ1-2, with D perhaps matching TRBD1 (5 bases). The CDR3 is 15 residues long. The V end lost 0 bases, the J end lost 8 bases, and 16 bases lay between the germline ends. CDR1 and CDR2 (germline): LGHDT, YNNKEL (reference sequence). Here the CDR3 reads CASSQDQGLGGGYTF. CDR3 coding DNA: TGTGCCAGCAGCCAAGATCAGGGTCTCGGGGGAGGCTACACCTTC.

V usage is TRBV27 and J usage is TRBJ2-7, with 9 bases that match TRBD2. The CDR3 has 13 residues. V lost 8 bases and J lost 3; bases outside the gene matches: 5. The germline V gene encodes CDR1 MNHEY and CDR2 SMNVEV (reference sequence). The CDR3 is CASRRSGSYEQYF. The CDR3 DNA follows: TGTGCCAGCCGGCGTAGCGGGAGCTACGAGCAGTACTTC.

This clonotype was seen more than once but under ten times. This chain connects TRBV30 to TRBJ1-6; unclear D gene. CDR1 and CDR2 (germline): GTSNPN, SVGIG (reference sequence). Trimming removed 4 bases from V and 1 base from J, with 8 bases in between. The CDR3 runs to 14 residues. CDR3 protein: CAWMRGSYNSPLHF. CDR3 sequence (DNA): TGTGCCTGGATGCGGGGTTCCTATAATTCACCCCTCCACTTT.

This chain joins TRBV29-1 and TRBJ2-3; D possibly corresponds to TRBD2 (6 bases). Germline-derived CDR1 and CDR2 are SQVTM and ANQGSEA. The CDR3 totals 13 residues. The ends were cut back, 5 bases at V and 2 bases at J, with 11 bases in the middle. CDR3 bases: TGCAGCGTTCTCAAGCGGGCCACAGATACGCAGTATTTT. Its translation: CSVLKRATDTQYF.

This chain uses TRBV28 with TRBJ2-3, with unresolved D. Trimming removed 10 bases at V and 3 bases at J, with 11 bases between. Germline CDR1 is MDHEN and CDR2 is SYDVKM. This CDR3 contains 12 residues. In DNA, the CDR3 is TGTGCCACCCTGACTGCGACAGATACGCAGTATTTT. This encodes CATLTATDTQYF.

This clonotype was seen a few times. The chain couples TRBV7-8 to TRBJ2-4; 13 nucleotides align to TRBD2. With V trimmed by 5 bases and J by 7 bases, 11 bases remained unmatched. CDR1 is SGHVS, CDR2 FQNEAQ, per germline. The CDR3 has 17 residues. The CDR3: CASSTGLAGVDRNIQYF. CDR3 in DNA: TGTGCCAGCAGCACAGGACTAGCGGGGGTTGATCGGAACATTCAGTACTTC.

This clonotype was recorded a few times. The chain recombines TRBV4-1 with TRBJ2-3, with D perhaps matching TRBD1 (6 bases). Germline CDR1 reads MGHRA; CDR2 reads YSYEKL. This CDR3 spans 15 amino acids. V dropped 3 bases and J dropped 5 bases, with 15 bases sitting between them. The CDR3 region is CASSHQQGTEDTQYF. The CDR3 DNA follows: TGCGCCAGCAGCCACCAACAGGGAACTGAAGATACGCAGTATTTT.

In its sample, this clonotype was seen a few times. The chain employs TRBV4-2 and TRBJ2-7; no definite D call. This CDR3 contains 13 residues. The V and J ends lost 0 bases and 4 bases respectively, with 7 bases between them. Looked up from germline, CDR1 is LGHNA and CDR2 is YNFKEQ. The CDR3 DNA follows: TGTGCCAGCAGCCAAGAAGTACGTTACGAGCAGTACTTC. This sequence encodes CASSQEVRYEQYF.

This chain uses TRBV2 with TRBJ1-3; no definite D call. Germline CDR1 reads SNHLY; CDR2 reads FYNNEI. This CDR3 comprises 13 residues. Trimming removed 8 bases at V and 9 bases at J, with 17 bases between. CDR3 coding DNA: TGTGCCAGCGCTATCAGTCCCCGGGGCACCATATATTTT. The encoded protein is CASAISPRGTIYF.

This clonotype was seen repeatedly, ten times or more. The chain recombines TRBV7-6 with TRBJ2-7, with 9 positions matching TRBD2. This CDR3 has 15 residues. The germline V gene encodes CDR1 SGHVS and CDR2 FNYEAQ. The trim removed 6 bases at V and 2 bases at J, leaving 8 bases unmatched. The CDR3 DNA reads as TGTGCCAGCAGTCTTAGCGGGAGAGGGACCTACGAGCAGTACTTC. Its protein is CASSLSGRGTYEQYF.

This clonotype was counted ten times or more. The chain couples TRBV6-5 to TRBJ2-7, with D possibly called TRBD1 or TRBD2 (5 bases each). V was clipped by 2 bases and J by 6 bases, with 11 bases between them. Germline-derived CDR1 and CDR2 are MNHEY and SVGAGI. The CDR3 is 13 amino acids. CDR3 sequence (DNA): TGTGCCAGCAGTTACGGGCCGGGGCGCGAGCAGTACTTC. Amino acid sequence: CASSYGPGREQYF.

The chain employs TRBV5-1 and TRBJ2-5; 8 bases match TRBD1. After removal of 4 bases from V and 5 bases from J, the junction contained 7 bases not matched to a gene. CDR1 SGHRS and CDR2 YFSETQ come from the germline V gene. The CDR3 is 14 residues long. For the CDR3, the DNA is TGCGCCAGCAGCCAAGGACAGGGTGGTGAGACCCAGTACTTC. It specifies CASSQGQGGETQYF.

This clonotype was seen ten or more times. V gene TRBV27 combines with J gene TRBJ2-1; D not resolved. The CDR3 consists of 11 residues. Germline CDR1 is MNHEY and CDR2 is SMNVEV (reference sequence). V was clipped by 5 bases and J by 4 bases, with 3 bases between them. The chain's CDR3 is CASSAYNEQFF. The CDR3 DNA sequence: TGTGCCAGCAGTGCATACAATGAGCAGTTCTTC.

V is TRBV5-1 and J is TRBJ2-7; 8 positions agree with TRBD2. The junction had 15 bases not matched to a gene; V was cut back by 4 bases and J by 0 bases. The germline CDR1 and CDR2 sequences are SGHRS and YFSETQ. The CDR3 is 18 residues long. The CDR3 loop reads CASSPSAPTSALSYEQYF. The CDR3 region has the DNA TGCGCCAGCAGCCCCTCGGCTCCGACTAGCGCACTCTCCTACGAGCAGTACTTC.